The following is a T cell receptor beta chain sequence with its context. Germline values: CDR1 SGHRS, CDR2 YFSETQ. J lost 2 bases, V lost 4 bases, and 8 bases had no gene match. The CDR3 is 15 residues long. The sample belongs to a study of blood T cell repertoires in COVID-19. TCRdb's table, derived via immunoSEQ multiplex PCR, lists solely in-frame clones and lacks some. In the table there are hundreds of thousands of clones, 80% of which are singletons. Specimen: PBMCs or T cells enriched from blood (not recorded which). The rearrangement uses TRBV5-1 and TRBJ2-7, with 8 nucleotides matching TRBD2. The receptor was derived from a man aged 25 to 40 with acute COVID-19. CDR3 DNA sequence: TGCGCCAGCAGCGTGGGCAGCGGGGGACCCTACGAGCAGTACTTC. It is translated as CASSVGSGGPYEQYF.